The rows below give T cell receptor beta chains drawn from one sample of a study of T cells in Graves' hyperthyroidism and ophthalmopathy. TCRdb used MiXCR to reprocess the multiplex PCR reads, holding one entry per CDR3 protein. The table includes roughly 700,000 distinct CDR3 sequences, 15% to 20% detected once. The sample was blood. The receptors come from a man aged 45-65 years with Graves' hyperthyroidism. CDR3s include the opening cysteine and the closing phenylalanine or tryptophan. The D gene is left open where the match is weak. Size is omitted from some rows. Given values are once, few, many or a class for expanded clones.

v_gene	abundance	d_gene	j_gene	CDR3nt	CDR3aa
TRBV12-3/TRBV12-4	few	.	TRBJ2-1	TGTGCCAGCAGGAGGTTAGGGATTGATGAGCAGTTCTTC	CASRRLGIDEQFF
TRBV30	many	.	TRBJ1-1	TGTGCCTGGAGTATGGACAGTATCTTCACTGAAGCTTTCTTT	CAWSMDSIFTEAFF
TRBV2	many	TRBD1	TRBJ2-7	TGTGCCAGCAGAACGACAGGGGGTTCCCACGAGCAGTACTTC	CASRTTGGSHEQYF
TRBV20-1	.	TRBD2	TRBJ2-3	TGCAGTGCTAGAGATCTTGCGGGAGAGTTCTTTACGCAGTATTTT	CSARDLAGEFFTQYF
TRBV7-9	many	.	TRBJ2-7	TGTGCCAGCAGCAGACAGAACTACGAGCAGTACTTC	CASSRQNYEQYF
TRBV10-3	many	TRBD2	TRBJ2-7	TGTGCCACCAAAGCGGGGGCCTACGAGCAGTACTTC	CATKAGAYEQYF
TRBV19	.	TRBD1	TRBJ2-7	TGTGCCAGTAGTATAGGGACAGGCTCCTACGAGCAGTACTTC	CASSIGTGSYEQYF
TRBV12-3/TRBV12-4	.	TRBD1	TRBJ1-4	TGTGCCAGCAGTTCAGGGGGCGTAATGGTAGGCGAAAAACTGTTTTTT	CASSSGGVMVGEKLFF
TRBV7-2	many	TRBD2	TRBJ2-5	TGTGCCAGCAGCATTGCACTAGCGGGAGGGCAAGAGACCCAGTACTTC	CASSIALAGGQETQYF
TRBV19	many	.	TRBJ2-5	TGTGCCAGTAGTATTTTGGGCAGGGGTCAAGAGACCCAGTACTTC	CASSILGRGQETQYF
TRBV20-1	.	.	TRBJ2-3	TGCAGTGCTACCCTGGGGCGTCTTTCTAGCCCAGATACGCAGTATTTT	CSATLGRLSSPDTQYF
TRBV7-2	many	.	TRBJ2-7	TGTGCCAGCAACCCCCAGGGCGTTCCGCTCGAGCAGTACTTC	CASNPQGVPLEQYF
TRBV20-1	many	.	TRBJ2-3	TGCAGTGCTAGACACGGGTCGGGTAGCACAGATACGCAGTATTTT	CSARHGSGSTDTQYF
TRBV19	.	TRBD1	TRBJ2-7	TGTGCCAGCAGCCAGTCGGGACAGGGGGCTTACGAGCAGTACTTC	CASSQSGQGAYEQYF
TRBV10-3	few	.	TRBJ1-2	TGTGCCATCAGTGAGCCGGGACAATGGGGCTACGCCTTC	CAISEPGQWGYAF
TRBV27	many	.	TRBJ1-5	TGTGCCAGCAGTTTTCAGGGCTTCAGCAATCAGCCCCAGCATTTT	CASSFQGFSNQPQHF
TRBV6-1	many	TRBD2	TRBJ2-7	TGTGCCAGCAGTGAATCAGCGGGAGGAGGCTCCTACGAGCAGTACTTC	CASSESAGGGSYEQYF
TRBV6-1	many	.	TRBJ1-1	TGTGCCACTGGGACAAGGGATGAAGCTTTCTTT	CATGTRDEAFF
TRBV20-1	many	TRBD2	TRBJ2-7	TGCAGTGCGAACCTCGGGGCTAGCGGATCCTACGAGCAGTACTTC	CSANLGASGSYEQYF
TRBV20-1	many	.	TRBJ2-7	TGCAGTGCTGGAGTTCGGGGCTACGAGCAGTACTTC	CSAGVRGYEQYF
TRBV15	.	TRBD1	TRBJ2-7	TGTGCCACCAGCAGAGTCGCAGGGGGCTACGAGCAGTACTTC	CATSRVAGGYEQYF
TRBV7-9	many	.	TRBJ2-7	TGTGCCAGCCTCTTAAACCAGGTATTAGCCCCTCACGAGCAGTACTTC	CASLLNQVLAPHEQYF
TRBV2	many	TRBD2	TRBJ2-7	TGTGCCAGCACTATCAGCGGGAGCTACGAGCAGTACTTC	CASTISGSYEQYF
TRBV6-1	.	.	TRBJ1-2	TGTGCCAGCTTGGGGCGCGGCTACACCTTC	CASLGRGYTF
TRBV19	many	TRBD1	TRBJ1-1	TGTGCCAGTAGTGTCAGACAGGGCGACACTGAAGCTTTCTTT	CASSVRQGDTEAFF
TRBV24-1	.	.	TRBJ2-7	TGTGCCACCAGTCAGGAGGTCGGGTACGAGCAGTACTTC	CATSQEVGYEQYF
TRBV19	.	.	TRBJ1-3	TGTGCCAGTAGTATGGGACCAGACGGCTCTGGAAACACCATATATTTT	CASSMGPDGSGNTIYF
TRBV6-2/TRBV6-3	many	TRBD2	TRBJ2-3	TGTGCCAGCAGTTACACGGGACTAGCGGGACCAGATACGCAGTATTTT	CASSYTGLAGPDTQYF
TRBV28	many	TRBD2	TRBJ2-1	TGTGCCAGCAGTTCTAGCGGGCTCTCCTACAATGAGCAGTTCTTC	CASSSSGLSYNEQFF
TRBV3-1	.	TRBD1	TRBJ2-7	TGTGCCAGCAGCCAAGGGACAGGGGGTACCTACGAGCAGTACTTC	CASSQGTGGTYEQYF